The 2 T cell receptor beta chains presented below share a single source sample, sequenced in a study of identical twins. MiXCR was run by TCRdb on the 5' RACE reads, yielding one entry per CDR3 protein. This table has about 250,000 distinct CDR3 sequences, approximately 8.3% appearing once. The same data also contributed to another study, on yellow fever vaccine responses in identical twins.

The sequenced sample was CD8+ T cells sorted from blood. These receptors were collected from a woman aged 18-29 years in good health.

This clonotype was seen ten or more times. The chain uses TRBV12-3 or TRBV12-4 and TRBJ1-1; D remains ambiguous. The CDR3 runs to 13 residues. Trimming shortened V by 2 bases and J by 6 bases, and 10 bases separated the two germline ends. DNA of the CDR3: TGTGCCAGCAGTTTATTCGTCAGTTCTGAAGCTTTCTTT. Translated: CASSLFVSSEAFF.

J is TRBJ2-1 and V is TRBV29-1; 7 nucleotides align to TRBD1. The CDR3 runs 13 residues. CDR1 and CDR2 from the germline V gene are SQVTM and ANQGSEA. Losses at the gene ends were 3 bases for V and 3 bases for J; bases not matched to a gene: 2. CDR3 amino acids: CSVEGQSYNEQFF. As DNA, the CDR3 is TGCAGCGTTGAGGGACAGAGCTACAATGAGCAGTTCTTC.